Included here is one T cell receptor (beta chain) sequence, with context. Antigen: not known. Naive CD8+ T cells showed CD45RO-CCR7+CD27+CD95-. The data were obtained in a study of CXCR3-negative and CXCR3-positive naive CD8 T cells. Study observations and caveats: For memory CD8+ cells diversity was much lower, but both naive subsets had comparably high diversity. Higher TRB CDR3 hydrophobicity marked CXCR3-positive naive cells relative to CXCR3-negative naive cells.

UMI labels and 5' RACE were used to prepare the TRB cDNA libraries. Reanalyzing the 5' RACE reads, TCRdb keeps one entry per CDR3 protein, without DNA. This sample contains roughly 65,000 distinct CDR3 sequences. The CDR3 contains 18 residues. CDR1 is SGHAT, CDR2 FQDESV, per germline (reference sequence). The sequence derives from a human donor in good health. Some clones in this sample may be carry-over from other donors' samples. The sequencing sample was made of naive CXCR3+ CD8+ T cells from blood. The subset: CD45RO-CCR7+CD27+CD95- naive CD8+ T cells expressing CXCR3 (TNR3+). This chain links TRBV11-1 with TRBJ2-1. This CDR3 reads CASSLESLGRSSYNEQFF.